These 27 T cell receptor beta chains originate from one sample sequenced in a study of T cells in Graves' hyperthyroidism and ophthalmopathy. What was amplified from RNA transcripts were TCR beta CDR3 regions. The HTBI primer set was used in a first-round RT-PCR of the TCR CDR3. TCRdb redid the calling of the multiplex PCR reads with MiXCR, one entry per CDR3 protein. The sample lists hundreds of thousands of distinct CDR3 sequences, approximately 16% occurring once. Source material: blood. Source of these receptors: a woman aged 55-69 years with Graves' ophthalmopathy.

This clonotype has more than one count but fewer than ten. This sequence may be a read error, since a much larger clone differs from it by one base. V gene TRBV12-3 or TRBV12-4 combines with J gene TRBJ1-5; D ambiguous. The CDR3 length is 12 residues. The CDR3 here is CASSNSNQPPHF. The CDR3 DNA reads TGTGCCAGCAGTAATAGCAATCAGCCCCCGCATTTT.

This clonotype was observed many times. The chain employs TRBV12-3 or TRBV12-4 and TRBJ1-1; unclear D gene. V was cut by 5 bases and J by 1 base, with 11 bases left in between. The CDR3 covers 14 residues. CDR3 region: CASSMLSGNTEAFF. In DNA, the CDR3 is TGTGCCAGCAGTATGCTTTCAGGGAACACTGAAGCTTTCTTT.

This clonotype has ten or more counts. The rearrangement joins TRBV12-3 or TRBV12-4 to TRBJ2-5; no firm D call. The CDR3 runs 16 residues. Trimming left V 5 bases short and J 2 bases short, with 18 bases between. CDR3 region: CASSPPGPSHQETQYF. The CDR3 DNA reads TGTGCCAGCAGTCCTCCCGGGCCGTCGCATCAAGAGACCCAGTACTTC.

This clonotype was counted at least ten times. Written as DNA, the CDR3 is TGTGCCACCAGCGGGGCGGGGGAGGGTCAAGAGACCCAGTACTTC. It translates to CATSGAGEGQETQYF. This chain uses TRBV28 with TRBJ2-5; 7 positions agree with TRBD2. V shed 10 bases, J shed 2 bases, and the junction held 13 bases outside the gene matches. Per the germline V gene, CDR1 is MDHEN and CDR2 is SYDVKM. The CDR3 is 15 amino acids.

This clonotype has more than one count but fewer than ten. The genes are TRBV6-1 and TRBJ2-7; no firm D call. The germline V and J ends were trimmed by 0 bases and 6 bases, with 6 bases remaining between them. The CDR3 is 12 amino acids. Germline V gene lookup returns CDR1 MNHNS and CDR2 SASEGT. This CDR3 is CASSEARPEQYF. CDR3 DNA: TGTGCCAGCAGTGAAGCTCGGCCCGAGCAGTACTTC.

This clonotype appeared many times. The CDR3 nucleotides are TGCAGCGCCGATCGGGGGGACACTGAAGCTTTCTTT. This codes for CSADRGDTEAFF. The chain carries TRBV29-1 and TRBJ1-1; a possible D gene is TRBD1 (5 bases). V lost 7 bases and J 3 bases, leaving 12 bases between the germline ends. The V gene's germline CDR1 is SQVTM and CDR2 ANQGSEA. The CDR3 length is 12 residues.

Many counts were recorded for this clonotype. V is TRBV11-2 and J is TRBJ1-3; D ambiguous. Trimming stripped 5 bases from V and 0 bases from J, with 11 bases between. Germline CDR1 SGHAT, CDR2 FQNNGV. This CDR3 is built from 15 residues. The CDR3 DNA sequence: TGTGCCAGCAGCGGCGGGAGCCTCTCTGGAAACACCATATATTTT. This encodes CASSGGSLSGNTIYF.

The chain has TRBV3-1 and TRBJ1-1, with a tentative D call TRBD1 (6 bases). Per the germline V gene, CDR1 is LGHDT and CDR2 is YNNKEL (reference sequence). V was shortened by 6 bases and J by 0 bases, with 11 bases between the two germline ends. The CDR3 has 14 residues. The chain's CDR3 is CASRRSGVNTEAFF. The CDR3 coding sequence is TGTGCCAGCAGAAGATCAGGGGTGAACACTGAAGCTTTCTTT.

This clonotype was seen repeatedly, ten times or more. The CDR3 region is CASSQGRDYGYTF. CDR3 nucleotides: TGTGCCAGCAGTCAGGGGAGGGACTATGGCTACACCTTC. This rearrangement joins TRBV12-3 or TRBV12-4 to TRBJ1-2; perhaps TRBD1 as D (6 bases). The CDR3 is 13 residues long. Trimming removed 5 bases from V and 3 bases from J, with 10 bases in between.

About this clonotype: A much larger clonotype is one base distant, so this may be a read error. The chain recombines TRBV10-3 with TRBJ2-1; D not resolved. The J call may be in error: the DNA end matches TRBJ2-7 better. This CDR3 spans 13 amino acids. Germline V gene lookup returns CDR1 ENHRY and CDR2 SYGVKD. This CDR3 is CAIAYSSYNEQYF. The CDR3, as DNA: TGTGCCATCGCTTACAGCTCCTACAATGAGCAGTACTTC.

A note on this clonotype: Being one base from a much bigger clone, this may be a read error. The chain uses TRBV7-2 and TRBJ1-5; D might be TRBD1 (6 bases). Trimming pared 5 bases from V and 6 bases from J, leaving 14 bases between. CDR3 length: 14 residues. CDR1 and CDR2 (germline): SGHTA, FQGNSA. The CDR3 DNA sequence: TGTGCCAGCAGCCCAAGACAGGATAGTCAGCCCCAGCATTTT. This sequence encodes CASSPRQDSQPQHF.

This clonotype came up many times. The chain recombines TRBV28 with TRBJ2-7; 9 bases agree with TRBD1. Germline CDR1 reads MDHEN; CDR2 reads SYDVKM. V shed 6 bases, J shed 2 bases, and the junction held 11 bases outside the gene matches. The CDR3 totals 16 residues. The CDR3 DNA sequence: TGTGCCAGCAGCAGCCAGTTCTGGACAGGGGCCTACGAGCAGTACTTC. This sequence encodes CASSSQFWTGAYEQYF.

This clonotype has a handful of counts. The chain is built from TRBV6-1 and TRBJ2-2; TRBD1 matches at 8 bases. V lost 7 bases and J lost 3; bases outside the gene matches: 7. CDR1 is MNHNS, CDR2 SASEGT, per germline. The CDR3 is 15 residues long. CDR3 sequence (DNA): TGTGCCAGCAACCGGGACAGGACTGACACCGGGGAGCTGTTTTTT. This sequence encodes CASNRDRTDTGELFF.

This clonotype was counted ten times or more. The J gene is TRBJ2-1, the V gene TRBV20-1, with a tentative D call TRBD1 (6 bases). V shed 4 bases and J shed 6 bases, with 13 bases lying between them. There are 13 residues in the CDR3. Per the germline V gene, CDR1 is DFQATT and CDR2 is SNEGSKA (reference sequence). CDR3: CSATGQISNEQFF. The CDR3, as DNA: TGCAGTGCTACCGGACAGATCTCCAATGAGCAGTTCTTC.

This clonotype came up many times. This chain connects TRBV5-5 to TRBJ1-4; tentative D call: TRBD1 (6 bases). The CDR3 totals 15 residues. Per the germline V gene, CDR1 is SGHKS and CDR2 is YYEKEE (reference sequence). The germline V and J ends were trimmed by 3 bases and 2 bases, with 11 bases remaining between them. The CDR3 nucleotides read TGTGCCAGCAGCTACAGGGATCTGACTAATGAAAAACTGTTTTTT. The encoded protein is CASSYRDLTNEKLFF.

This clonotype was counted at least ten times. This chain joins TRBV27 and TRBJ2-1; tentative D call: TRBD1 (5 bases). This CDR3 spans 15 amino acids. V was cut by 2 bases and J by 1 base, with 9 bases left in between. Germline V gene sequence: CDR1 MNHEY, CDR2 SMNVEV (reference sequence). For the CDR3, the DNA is TGTGCCAGCAGTTTAGCCAAGGGGTCCTACAATGAGCAGTTCTTC. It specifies CASSLAKGSYNEQFF.

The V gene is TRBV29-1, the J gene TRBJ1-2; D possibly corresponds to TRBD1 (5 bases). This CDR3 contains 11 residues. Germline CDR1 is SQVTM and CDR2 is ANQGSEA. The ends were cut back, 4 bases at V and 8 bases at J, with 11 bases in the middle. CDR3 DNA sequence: TGCAGCGTTGCGCAGGGATCCGGCTACACCTTC. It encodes CSVAQGSGYTF. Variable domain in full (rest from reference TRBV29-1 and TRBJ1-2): SAVISQKPSRDICQRGTSLTIQCQVDSQVTMMFWYRQQPGQSLTLIATANQGSEATYESGFVIDKFPISRPNLTFSTLTVSNMSPEDSSIYLCSVAQGSGYTFGSGTRLTVV.

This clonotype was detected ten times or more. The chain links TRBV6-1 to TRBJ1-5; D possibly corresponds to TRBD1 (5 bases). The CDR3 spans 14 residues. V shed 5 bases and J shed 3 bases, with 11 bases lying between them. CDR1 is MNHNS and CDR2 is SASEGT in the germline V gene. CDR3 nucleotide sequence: TGTGCCAGCAGTCTTAGGGGTATCAATCAGCCCCAGCATTTT. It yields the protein CASSLRGINQPQHF.

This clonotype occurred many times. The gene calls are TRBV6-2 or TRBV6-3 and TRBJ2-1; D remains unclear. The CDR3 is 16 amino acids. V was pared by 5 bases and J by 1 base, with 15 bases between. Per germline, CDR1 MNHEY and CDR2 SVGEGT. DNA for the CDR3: TGTGCCAGCAGTGGTCCGCGGCCCCCTTCCTACAATGAGCAGTTCTTC. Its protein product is CASSGPRPPSYNEQFF.

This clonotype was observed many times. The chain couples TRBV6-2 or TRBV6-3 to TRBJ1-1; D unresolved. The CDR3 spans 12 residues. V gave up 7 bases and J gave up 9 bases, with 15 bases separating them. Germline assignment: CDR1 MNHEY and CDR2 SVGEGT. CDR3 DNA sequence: TGTGCCAGCACCCCGGCGGCGGGGAAAGCTTTCTTT. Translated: CASTPAAGKAFF.

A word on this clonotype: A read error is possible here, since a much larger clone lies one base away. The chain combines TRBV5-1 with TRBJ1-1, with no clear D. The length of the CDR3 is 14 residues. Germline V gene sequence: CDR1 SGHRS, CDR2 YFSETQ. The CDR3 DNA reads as TGCGCCAGCAGGCCGGGAAATAGGAACACTGGAGCTTTCTTT. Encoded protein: CASRPGNRNTGAFF.

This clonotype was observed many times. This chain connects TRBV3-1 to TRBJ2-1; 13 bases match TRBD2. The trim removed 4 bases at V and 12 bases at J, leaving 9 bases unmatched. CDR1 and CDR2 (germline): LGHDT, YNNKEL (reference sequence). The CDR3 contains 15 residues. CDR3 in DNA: TGTGCCAGCAGCCTCGGACTAGCGGGAGACGGTGGGCAGTTCTTC. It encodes CASSLGLAGDGGQFF.

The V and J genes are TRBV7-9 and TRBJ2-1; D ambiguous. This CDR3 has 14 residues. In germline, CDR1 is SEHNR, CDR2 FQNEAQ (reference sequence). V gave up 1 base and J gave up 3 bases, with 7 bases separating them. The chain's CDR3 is CASSLGGYYNEQFF. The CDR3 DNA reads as TGTGCCAGCAGCTTAGGGGGTTACTACAATGAGCAGTTCTTC.

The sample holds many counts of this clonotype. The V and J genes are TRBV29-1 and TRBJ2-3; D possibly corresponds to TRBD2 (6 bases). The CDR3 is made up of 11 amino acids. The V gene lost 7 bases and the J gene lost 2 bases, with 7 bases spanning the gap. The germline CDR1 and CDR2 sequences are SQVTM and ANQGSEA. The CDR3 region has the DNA TGCAGCGGCGGGAACACAGATACGCAGTATTTT. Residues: CSGGNTDTQYF.

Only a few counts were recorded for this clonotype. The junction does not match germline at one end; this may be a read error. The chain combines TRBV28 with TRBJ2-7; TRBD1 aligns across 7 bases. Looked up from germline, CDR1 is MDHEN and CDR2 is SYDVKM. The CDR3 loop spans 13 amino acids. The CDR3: CASRRQGNYEQCF. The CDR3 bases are TGTGCCAGCAGGCGACAGGGAAACTACGAGCAGTGCTTC.

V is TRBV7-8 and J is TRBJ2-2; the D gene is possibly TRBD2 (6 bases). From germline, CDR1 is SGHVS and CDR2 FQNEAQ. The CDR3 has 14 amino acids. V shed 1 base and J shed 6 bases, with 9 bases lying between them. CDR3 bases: TGTGCCAGCAGCTTAGAGACGGGAGCCGGGGAGCTGTTTTTT. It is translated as CASSLETGAGELFF.

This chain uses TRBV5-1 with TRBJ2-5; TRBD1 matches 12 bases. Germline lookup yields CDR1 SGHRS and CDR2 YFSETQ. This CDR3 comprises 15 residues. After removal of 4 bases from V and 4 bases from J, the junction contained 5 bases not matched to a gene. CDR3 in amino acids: CASSAGTGGVETQYF. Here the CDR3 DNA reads TGCGCCAGCAGCGCCGGGACAGGGGGCGTAGAGACCCAGTACTTC.